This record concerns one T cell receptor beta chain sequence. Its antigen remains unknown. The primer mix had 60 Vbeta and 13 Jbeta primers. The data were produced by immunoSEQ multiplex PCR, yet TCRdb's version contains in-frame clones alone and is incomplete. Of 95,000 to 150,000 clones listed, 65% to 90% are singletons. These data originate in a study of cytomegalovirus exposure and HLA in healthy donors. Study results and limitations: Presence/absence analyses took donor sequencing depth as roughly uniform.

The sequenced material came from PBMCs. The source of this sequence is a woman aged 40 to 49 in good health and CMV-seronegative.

The CDR3 spells CSVERFVYNEQFF. The CDR3 nucleotides are TGCAGCGTTGAGCGATTCGTATACAATGAGCAGTTCTTC. The gene calls are TRBV29-1 and TRBJ2-1, with D hard to call. Germline lookup yields CDR1 SQVTM and CDR2 ANQGSEA. V lost 3 bases and J 4 bases, leaving 10 bases between the germline ends. The CDR3 totals 13 residues.